This TCR beta chain was recorded in a study of immune characterization of retroperitoneal liposarcoma. TCRdb re-analysed the PCR reads in MiXCR, keeping a single row per CDR3 protein. The table lists around 10,000 distinct CDR3 sequences, over 20% of them singletons, with 8% to 9% in the top ten. Germline CDR1 WNHNN, CDR2 SYGVQD (reference sequence). V lost 0 bases and J 7 bases, leaving 16 bases between the germline ends. This CDR3 spans 16 amino acids. This clonotype appeared a few times. The chain links TRBV10-1 to TRBJ2-1; the D gene is possibly TRBD2 (6 bases). This TCR derives from a female donor with retroperitoneal liposarcoma. The source material was blood. CDR3: CASSESWGGYGNEQFF. CDR3 coding DNA: TGCGCCAGCAGTGAGTCGTGGGGAGGATACGGGAATGAGCAGTTCTTC.